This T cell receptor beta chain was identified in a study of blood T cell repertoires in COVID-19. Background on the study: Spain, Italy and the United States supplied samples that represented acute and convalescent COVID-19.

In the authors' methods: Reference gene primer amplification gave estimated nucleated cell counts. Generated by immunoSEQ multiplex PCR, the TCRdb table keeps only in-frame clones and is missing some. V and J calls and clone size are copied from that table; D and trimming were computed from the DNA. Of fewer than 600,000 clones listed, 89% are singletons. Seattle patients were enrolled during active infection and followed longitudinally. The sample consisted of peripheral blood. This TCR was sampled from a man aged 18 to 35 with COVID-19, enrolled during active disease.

CDR3 sequence reads: CASSHTYVGDRREGDTQYF. The DNA of the CDR3 is TGCGCCAGCAGCCATACCTATGTGGGGGACAGGCGGGAGGGGGATACGCAGTATTTT. V gene TRBV4-1 combines with J gene TRBJ2-3; the D gene is possibly TRBD2 (9 bases). The V end was cut by 3 bases, the J end by 6 bases, with 28 bases between. This CDR3 spans 19 amino acids. Germline assignment: CDR1 MGHRA and CDR2 YSYEKL.